These 32 T cell receptor beta chains came from one sample sequenced in a study of glioma-infiltrating T cells. The iRepertoire nested amplicon-rescue multiplex PCR amplified TCR alpha and beta CDR3s from RNA. A single record per CDR3 protein comes from TCRdb applying MiXCR to the multiplex PCR reads. The sample yields around 170,000 distinct CDR3 sequences, under 55% seen once. The sequenced sample consisted of glioma tissue, nonneoplastic brain tissue, or PBMCs (not recorded which). Receptors were obtained from a human donor with low-grade glioma or glioblastoma, undergoing nonglioma brain surgery, or in good health (not recorded which).

Regarding this clonotype: A read error may be the cause here, since a much bigger clone is one base away. The J gene is TRBJ2-1, the V gene TRBV7-2; a weak D match, TRBD2 (5 bases). This CDR3 contains 14 residues. Germline values: CDR1 SGHTA, CDR2 FQGNSA. The ends were cut back, 1 base at V and 7 bases at J, with 11 bases in the middle. The CDR3 region has the DNA TGTGCCAGCAGCTTAGGGGGAGTGATGAATGAGCAGTTCTTC. Translation gives CASSLGGVMNEQFF.

This clonotype was counted a few times. The rearrangement links TRBV12-3 or TRBV12-4 to TRBJ1-5, with unresolved D. The CDR3 has 16 residues. The V end lost 9 bases, the J end lost 0 bases, and 18 bases lay between the germline ends. Here the CDR3 DNA reads TGTGCCAGTAGCCCGGTCGGAGGGTATAGCAATCAGCCCCAGCATTTT. It encodes CASSPVGGYSNQPQHF.

Comment on this clonotype: A single base separates this from a much larger clone, so it may be a read error. The genes are TRBV28 and TRBJ2-1; TRBD2 matches 11 bases. The germline CDR1 and CDR2 sequences are MDHEN and SYDVKM. The CDR3 loop spans 15 amino acids. The CDR3 reads CAIRDTGSGRAAGIF. In DNA, the CDR3 is TGTGCCATCAGAGATACCGGTAGCGGGAGGGCCGCCGGAATCTTC.

About this clonotype: A much larger clone differs from this one at a single base, so this may be a read error. J is TRBJ1-1 and V is TRBV18; no reliable D call. CDR3 size: 14 residues. Looked up from germline, CDR1 is KGHSH and CDR2 is LQKENI. CDR3 protein: CASSPTAQGSEALF. CDR3 DNA sequence: TGTGCCAGCTCACCAACGGCACAAGGTTCTGAAGCTCTCTTT.

Note on this clonotype: One end of the junction does not line up with germline, which may come from a read error. The J gene is TRBJ2-1, the V gene TRBV7-4; the D call may be TRBD1 or TRBD2 (6 bases each). The CDR3 sequence is 17 residues long. CDR1 is SGHVT, CDR2 SQSDAQ, per germline. The CDR3 loop is CAGSSRRRGAAVNEQFF. The CDR3 nucleotides read TGTGCCGGCAGCTCCCGGAGAAGGGGGGCAGCAGTCAATGAGCAGTTCTTC. The variable domain in full, with the rest retrieved from reference TRBV7-4 and TRBJ2-1, is GAGVSQSPRYKVAKRGRDVALRCDSISGHVTLYWYRQTLGQGSEVLTYSQSDAQRDKSGRPSGRFSAERPERSVSTLKIQRTEQGDSAVYLCAGSSRRRGAAVNEQFFGPGTRLTVL.

In nucleotides, the CDR3 is TGTGCCAGCAATCGCGGGAGGGGGTCCTACGAGCAGTTCTTC. Residues: CASNRGRGSYEQFF. This sequence joins TRBV27 and TRBJ2-1; 9 bases fit TRBD2. This CDR3 comprises 14 residues. The trim removed 7 bases at V and 10 bases at J, leaving 11 bases unmatched. Germline-derived CDR1 and CDR2 are MNHEY and SMNVEV (reference sequence).

This clonotype was seen a single time. A much larger clone differs from this one at a single base, so this may be a read error. This chain joins TRBV6-1 and TRBJ2-7; no clear D. The length of the CDR3 is 13 residues. Per germline, CDR1 MNHNS and CDR2 SASEGT. Here the CDR3 DNA reads TGTGCCAGCAGTTTTGGCGGTCTCTACGAGCCGTACTTC. Residues: CASSFGGLYEPYF.

Remarks on this clonotype: This clone may be a read error of a much larger clone one base away. The rearrangement joins TRBV5-8 to TRBJ1-1; a possible D gene is TRBD1 (6 bases). Germline CDR1 reads SGHTS; CDR2 reads YDEGEE. The CDR3 is made up of 12 amino acids. CDR3 protein: CSSTYRGTEAFF. Here the CDR3 DNA reads TGTTCCAGCACTTATAGGGGGACTGAAGCTTTCTTT.

At least ten counts were recorded for this clonotype. This chain links TRBV28 with TRBJ2-7; no definite D call. Germline V CDR1 and CDR2: MDHEN, SYDVKM. V was clipped by 10 bases and J by 5 bases, with 21 bases between them. The CDR3 spans 14 residues. CDR3 nucleotide sequence: TGTGCCACCCGTCCCTTGAGTAGGCGAAACGAGCAGTACTTC. Amino acids: CATRPLSRRNEQYF.

This rearrangement joins TRBV12-3 or TRBV12-4 to TRBJ1-5, with 7 bases aligning to TRBD1. Losses at the gene ends were 6 bases for V and 2 bases for J; bases not matched to a gene: 10. The CDR3 loop spans 16 amino acids. This CDR3 reads CASRGPGTVGNQPQHF. The CDR3 DNA reads TGTGCCAGCAGGGGTCCCGGGACAGTGGGCAATCAGCCCCAGCATTTT.

Note on this clonotype: A read error may produce the germline difference seen at one junction end. V and J are TRBV28 and TRBJ2-1; 10 bases are shared with TRBD1. CDR1 and CDR2 (germline): MDHEN, SYDVKM. The CDR3 contains 16 residues. The CDR3 DNA is TGTGCCAGCAGTTTATTTTCGGGACAGGGGTACAATGAGAAGTTCTTC. Translated: CASSLFSGQGYNEKFF.

V and J are TRBV29-1 and TRBJ2-1, with a possible D match to TRBD2 (6 bases). Looked up from germline, CDR1 is SQVTM and CDR2 is ANQGSEA. V lost 4 bases, J lost 0 bases, and 7 bases lay in between. The CDR3 contains 13 residues. This CDR3 reads CSVVGSSYNEQFF. CDR3 DNA sequence: TGCAGCGTTGTCGGGAGCTCCTACAATGAGCAGTTCTTC.

As concerns this clonotype: A read error may produce the germline difference seen at one junction end. The gene calls are TRBV2 and TRBJ2-4; 7 bases fit TRBD2. CDR1 is SNHLY, CDR2 FYNNEI, per germline. The CDR3 sequence is 12 residues long. CDR3 sequence (DNA): TGTGCGAGCGGGGTCCAGGGAAACATTAAGTACTTC. Encoded protein: CASGVQGNIKYF.

The V gene is TRBV5-4, the J gene TRBJ2-1, with D tentatively TRBD2 (6 bases). The V gene's germline CDR1 is SGHNT and CDR2 YYREEE (reference sequence). V dropped 4 bases and J dropped 4 bases, with 15 bases sitting between them. CDR3 size: 15 residues. The chain's CDR3 is CASSRTGGGYNEQFF. CDR3 coding DNA: TGTGCCAGCAGCCGCACCGGGGGAGGATACAATGAGCAGTTCTTC.

About this clonotype: Possible read error: a much larger clone is one base away. The chain links TRBV3-1 to TRBJ2-1; 8 bases line up with TRBD1. The CDR3 has 15 amino acids. J lost 9 bases, V lost 4 bases, and 11 bases had no gene match. CDR1 is LGHDT, CDR2 YNNKEL, per germline (reference sequence). The CDR3 loop is CASSPTTETGVEQFF. Written as DNA, the CDR3 is TGTGCCAGCAGCCCCACAACCGAGACAGGGGTTGAGCAGTTCTTC.

This clonotype has a handful of counts. The chain combines TRBV19 with TRBJ1-5; D not resolved. Per the germline V gene, CDR1 is LNHDA and CDR2 is SQIVND (reference sequence). Trimming took off 1 base at V and 2 bases at J, with 12 bases between the two ends. The CDR3 contains 16 residues. In nucleotides, the CDR3 is TGTGCCAGTAGTATAGCTGCGGGTAGGGGCAATCAGCCCCAGCATTTT. This gives the protein CASSIAAGRGNQPQHF.

This clonotype was seen at least ten times. This chain joins TRBV28 and TRBJ2-5; TRBD1 matches at 7 bases. The length of the CDR3 is 14 residues. The germline V gene encodes CDR1 MDHEN and CDR2 SYDVKM. V was clipped by 6 bases and J by 0 bases; unmatched bases: 4. The CDR3 reads CASSPGTDQETQYF. The CDR3 DNA sequence: TGTGCCAGCAGCCCCGGGACAGACCAAGAGACCCAGTACTTC.

This clonotype has a single count. The CDR3 nucleotides read TGTGCCAGCAGTTTGACCAGCGGGAATCCCTACGAGCAGTACTTC. This encodes CASSLTSGNPYEQYF. This chain links TRBV12-3 or TRBV12-4 with TRBJ2-7, with 7 bases aligning to TRBD2. The CDR3 consists of 15 residues. V was clipped by 3 bases and J by 2 bases; unmatched bases: 7.

This clonotype has just a few counts. This sequence joins TRBV4-1 and TRBJ2-2; 7 nucleotides line up with TRBD2. Unmatched junction bases numbered 6, after V lost 3 bases and J lost 2 bases. CDR3 length equals 16 residues. The germline CDR1 and CDR2 sequences are MGHRA and YSYEKL. The DNA of the CDR3 is TGCGCCAGCAGCCAGCCGGGACTAAGAAACACCGGGGAGCTGTTTTTT. Translating it yields CASSQPGLRNTGELFF.

For this clonotype: A much bigger clone sits one base away, suggesting this may be a read error. The final CDR3 position lacks the conserved phenylalanine or tryptophan, pointing to a likely read error. The chain combines TRBV6-1 with TRBJ2-1; a weak D match, TRBD2 (6 bases). Germline CDR1 reads MNHNS; CDR2 reads SASEGT. V lost 5 bases to trimming and J lost 3 bases, with 8 bases between them. This CDR3 has 13 amino acids. Written as DNA, the CDR3 is TGTGCCAGCAGTCCCGGGAGCTACAATGAGCAGTTCCTC. The encoded protein is CASSPGSYNEQFL.

Comment on this clonotype: A much larger clone lies a single base off, so this may be a read error. The V gene is TRBV2, the J gene TRBJ1-6; no firm D call. The V and J ends lost 7 bases and 6 bases respectively, with 10 bases between them. This CDR3 is 13 amino acids long. Per germline, CDR1 SNHLY and CDR2 FYNNEI. The CDR3 DNA reads TGTGCCAGCAAGAGGTCGGGTAATTCACCCCTCCACTTT. Encoded protein: CASKRSGNSPLHF.

This clonotype was seen a handful of times. This chain links TRBV3-1 with TRBJ1-4; D uncertain. The CDR3 has 15 amino acids. V was trimmed by 0 bases and J by 7 bases, leaving 12 bases between them. Germline V gives CDR1 LGHDT, CDR2 YNNKEL (reference sequence). CDR3 in amino acids: CASSQDSGFVEKLFF. The CDR3 DNA reads as TGTGCCAGCAGCCAAGATAGCGGGTTTGTTGAAAAACTGTTTTTT.

This clonotype was observed at least ten times. The genes are TRBV28 and TRBJ1-1; D possibly corresponds to TRBD1 (5 bases). CDR1 is MDHEN, CDR2 SYDVKM, per germline. This CDR3 comprises 14 residues. Trimming removed 5 bases from V and 1 base from J, with 11 bases in between. In DNA form, the CDR3 reads TGTGCCAGCAGTCCAATCGGACAGAACACTGAAGCTTTCTTT. This gives the protein CASSPIGQNTEAFF.

This clonotype was recorded a few times. The chain uses TRBV4-3 and TRBJ2-3; 12 positions agree with TRBD1. CDR3 size: 19 residues. The germline V gene encodes CDR1 LGHNA and CDR2 YSLEER. V lost 0 bases and J lost 4; bases outside the gene matches: 11. CDR3 sequence reads: CASSQDLRGTGGYADTQYF. DNA for the CDR3: TGCGCCAGCAGCCAAGATCTGAGAGGGACAGGGGGCTATGCAGATACGCAGTATTTT.

A remark on this clonotype: Possible read error: a much larger clone is one base away. This chain joins TRBV28 and TRBJ2-4; weak D call: TRBD2 (6 bases). The CDR3 has 13 residues. V was cut by 5 bases and J by 6 bases, with 11 bases left in between. Germline CDR1 and CDR2: MDHEN and SYDVKM. CDR3 in amino acids: CASSHTGGNIQYF. The CDR3 DNA reads TGTGCCAGCAGTCACACCGGGGGAAACATTCAGTACTTC.

A remark on this clonotype: In this CDR3 the conserved last residue, phenylalanine or tryptophan, is missing, so a read error is likely. This chain connects TRBV7-2 to TRBJ1-2; D is ambiguous. Trimming removed 9 bases from V and 4 bases from J, with 15 bases in between. The CDR3 is made up of 13 amino acids. Per germline, CDR1 SGHTA and CDR2 FQGNSA. The CDR3 here is CASSMKSSYGYTL. The CDR3 nucleotides are TGTGCCAGTAGTATGAAGAGCTCCTATGGCTACACCCTC.

A few counts support this clonotype. The chain joins TRBV6-1 to TRBJ2-7; 10 positions agree with TRBD1. The trim removed 5 bases at V and 6 bases at J, leaving 13 bases unmatched. Germline-derived CDR1 and CDR2 are MNHNS and SASEGT. There are 16 residues in the CDR3. The CDR3, as DNA: TGTGCCAGCAGTTATGAGACCGGGACAGGGGCCCCCGAGCAGTACTTC. Translated, it gives CASSYETGTGAPEQYF.

Comment on this clonotype: A clone one base away is much larger, so this may be a read error. The chain is built from TRBV20-1 and TRBJ2-7; D not certain. This CDR3 has 13 residues. Per the germline V gene, CDR1 is DFQATT and CDR2 is SNEGSKA (reference sequence). The CDR3 sequence: CSSRDHIYYEQYF. DNA for the CDR3: TGCAGTTCTAGAGACCACATCTACTACGAGCAGTACTTC.

This clonotype was seen many times. V and J are TRBV7-3 and TRBJ2-1; TRBD2 agrees at 12 bases. V lost 5 bases and J lost 5; bases outside the gene matches: 10. Germline values: CDR1 SGHTA, CDR2 FQGTGA. There are 17 residues in the CDR3. The CDR3 here is CASSRTSGTTRDNEQFF. The CDR3, as DNA: TGTGCCAGCAGCCGGACTAGCGGGACCACCAGAGACAATGAGCAGTTCTTC.

This chain uses TRBV2 with TRBJ2-2; 7 bases line up with TRBD1. The CDR3 covers 14 residues. V shed 7 bases and J 7 bases; nucleotides not matched to a gene: 9. Germline V CDR1 and CDR2: SNHLY, FYNNEI. The CDR3 nucleotides are TGTGCCAGCAAAGACAGGGACCACAACGGGGAGCTGTTTTTT. Amino acid sequence: CASKDRDHNGELFF.

This clonotype showed up just a few times. This chain uses TRBV4-2 with TRBJ2-2; TRBD2 agrees at 10 bases. V gave up 6 bases and J gave up 1 base; unmatched junction bases: 2. The germline V gene has CDR1 LGHNA and CDR2 YNFKEQ. The CDR3 totals 15 residues. The DNA for the CDR3 is TGTGCCAGCAGAAGGACTAGCGGGAACACCGGGGAGCTGTTTTTT. This codes for CASRRTSGNTGELFF.

This clonotype was picked up many times. The V gene is TRBV24-1, the J gene TRBJ1-5, with D possibly TRBD1 on 6 matching bases. The V end was cut by 4 bases, the J end by 4 bases, with 10 bases between. CDR1 and CDR2 from the germline V gene are KGHDR and SFDVKD. The CDR3 runs to 14 residues. CDR3 coding DNA: TGTGCCACCAGTGACCCGGGACAAAATCAGCCCCAGCATTTT. Translated, it gives CATSDPGQNQPQHF.